Below, one T cell receptor (beta chain) is given with its context. Its antigen is unknown. Per-nucleotide qualities are absent, and no much larger clonotype sits a single base away. The sample originates from a study of cytomegalovirus exposure and HLA in healthy donors (dated by TCRdb to 2017 to 2019). For the study in its entirety: According to an earlier analysis of several hundred of the donors, about 170 million T cells yielded approximately 120 million unique TCR beta sequences and about 300 Gb of sequence data. An early release that covered around 590 HLA-typed donors contained around 300 gigabases of sequencing data and tens of millions of unique TCR sequences. Of the roughly 400 genotyped donors, around 81% fell in the genetic ancestry cluster associated with self-reported Caucasian donors. The study aimed to test whether cataloging public T cell receptors could reveal signatures of past pathogen exposure. The T cell repertoires of 700 or so subjects were profiled by immunosequencing and related to cytomegalovirus serostatus. In addition to the first cohort of 500 to 850 subjects, a separate validation cohort of 120 different subjects was used. To predict cytomegalovirus infection status, the study combined high-throughput TCR immunosequencing, statistical association of individual TCRs with disease status, and machine learning. A later analysis re-analyzed previously published TCR beta repertoires from several hundred donors and added high-resolution HLA genotyping to study TCR occurrence patterns. In the later analysis, no new phenotypic data were used to find candidate immune exposures; instead, reliance was placed on TCR beta sequences and their occurrence across donors. In an earlier analysis of roughly 540 of the donors, high-throughput TCR beta sequencing was used to judge whether each TCR beta V gene segment behaved as functional or pseudogenic. Donor age, sex, ethnicity and CMV serostatus were compiled alongside the repertoire data. Genome-wide SNP genotypes for about 60% of the roughly 670 donors were used in a later genetic analysis, which treated that subset as a discovery cohort. Every discovery cohort repertoire had been produced on one sequencing platform. Both class I and class II loci were covered by HLA typing, at four-digit resolution. Typing coverage differed by locus: A, B, C, DRB1 and DQB1 were typed in about 620-640 donors, DQA1 in roughly 510, DPA1 in over 600, and DPB1 in approximately 450. Several DR-DQ haplotypes were treated as single units for association and clustering because of strong linkage in the cohort. On average, over 200,000 unique TCR beta nucleotide sequences were sequenced per donor among 398 genotyped donors of the cohort, with roughly 18% of those sequences being non-productive.

Overall results and qualifications from the work: In a later analysis, TCR association rates were found to vary across HLA loci, with the most associated TCRs seen for DRB1 alleles and the fewest for HLA-C alleles. According to the authors, the approach could potentially be generalized to other disease states and immunological phenotypes. When HLA alleles, especially DR and DQ, strongly co-occurred, attributing TCR associations to individual alleles was difficult. The 87-base-pair reads could not distinguish some IMGT-functional V segments, including TRBV6-2 and TRBV6-3, so those segments were excluded. Broadly in line with IMGT annotations, most TCR beta V segments showed up in productive rearrangements about 90% or about 30% of the time in an earlier analysis of around 550 of the donors. In vitro tests confirmed that a few of the cytomegalovirus-associated TCR beta chains recognize cytomegalovirus antigens. Because HLA typing was missing for some donors at each locus, association tests included only the typed subset. A later analysis found that HLA-associated TCR beta chains were more clonally expanded and had lower generation probabilities than equally common non-associated chains. Immune exposure information for the cohort was limited to CMV serostatus. Correlated functional status among segregating V segments might be attributable to linkage disequilibrium, but an unknown experimental factor could not be ruled out. Across donors, most TCR sequences were observed very rarely, whereas some public TCRs were present in many individuals. Roughly uniform sequencing depth across donors was assumed in presence/absence analyses, although this assumption may not hold. The cohort was sequenced for TCR beta chains only, and without alpha or paired-chain data the features that could be detected were limited. According to a later genetic analysis, donors in an Asian-associated ancestry cluster had fewer N-insertions in productive TCRs than the roughly 670-donor mean. A later analysis associated roughly 17,000 TCR beta sequences with specific HLA alleles at a false discovery rate of 0.05. A total of some 180 TCR beta chains were listed by the study as associated with cytomegalovirus. In a later analysis, several top co-occurrence clusters were reported to appear linked to parvovirus B19, influenza, CMV and Epstein-Barr virus. According to a later analysis, most CMV-associated TCR beta chains appeared to be HLA-restricted, and the HLA associations seemed to be driven largely by CMV exposure. Because counts were too low, seventeen rarely observed V segments, including chromosome 9 orphons, were left out of the earlier analysis of approximately 500 of the donors. The classifier was reported to diagnose cytomegalovirus status with high specificity and sensitivity in both the original and validation cohorts. A cluster of highly shared sequence variants was judged likely to be a technical artifact of the sequencing pipeline. A later genetic analysis associated a missense DCLRE1C variant with V-gene and J-gene trimming of TCR beta chains, and an independent cohort replicated the association. A further reported finding was that TCR beta sequences accurately predicted the HLA-A and HLA-B alleles for most subjects in the first cohort.

The library was produced with the immunoSEQ multiplex PCR assay. For the multiplex PCR, a mixture combining 60 forward primers for TCR Vbeta segments and 13 reverse primers for TCR Jbeta segments was used. A multiplex PCR assay on genomic DNA amplified the CDR3 region of rearranged TCR beta genes. Amplified TCR beta libraries were sequenced as 87-base-pair reads on the Illumina HiSeq System. Per the original workflow: In a later analysis, tens of millions of unique TCR beta chains were counted across the roughly 670 repertoires, and approximately 9.9 million of these chains were shared by at least two donors. To remove PCR and sequencing errors, raw reads were error-corrected and collapsed into unique sequences using a nearest-neighbor algorithm that merged closely related sequences. Alignment of CDR3 sequences to IMGT reference sequences was used to assign V, D and J gene segments. For a sequence to be retained, a match of at least six nucleotides to both a V gene segment and a J gene segment was required. A rearrangement was called productive if the CDR3 had no stop codons and remained in frame with V and J, and every other rearrangement was called non-productive. Following IMGT convention, CDR3 was defined as the stretch from the second conserved V-encoded cysteine up to the conserved J-encoded phenylalanine. The earlier analysis of roughly 590 of the donors excluded sequences that lacked an unambiguous match to a single V gene segment. In an earlier analysis of 587 of the donors, a V segment was called functional when productive rearrangements were above 56.7%, and segregating when the standard deviation between donors exceeded 5%. To diagnose cytomegalovirus status from the catalog of TCR beta chain sequences, a statistical classification framework was built. In a later analysis, V and J genes were assigned by comparing TCR nucleotide sequences against IMGT/GENE-DB human TR gene sequences. A later analysis assigned CDR3 sequences and most-parsimonious VDJ recombination scenarios with the TCRdist pipeline. In a later analysis, each TCR beta chain was defined by its CDR3 amino acid sequence together with its V-gene family, and reads without a unique V-gene family were excluded. A later analysis removed 600 or so highly shared, low-generation-probability nucleotide sequences to deal with suspected cross-contamination and a sequencing artifact. In a later analysis, a clonal expansion index was calculated for each public chain from normalized within-repertoire ranks of inferred template counts. In a later analysis, generation probabilities were computed using a VDJ recombination model fitted to out-of-frame rearrangements, and the results were checked against IGoR. In a later analysis, hypergeometric tests were used to score TCR-TCR, TCR-HLA and TCR-CMV co-occurrence, with a repertoire-size bias correction applied to TCR pairs. To estimate false discovery rates, a later analysis permuted the HLA or CMV assignments 20 times. In a later analysis, co-occurring TCRs were grouped using DBSCAN, with TCRdist sequence similarity added in when clustering inside HLA-allele-positive subsets. Repertoires with fewer than 30,000 or more than 120,000 public chains, plus five repertoires with anomalous nucleotide sharing, were excluded from co-occurrence clustering. TCRdb obtained this table from immuneACCESS and retained in-frame rearrangements with V and J assigned. These tables miss some clones; where compared with another copy, unresolved V genes account for less than half of the shortfall, and the remainder is unexplained. From that table come the V and J calls and clone size; the DNA was used to work out D and trimming. The sample table records roughly 200,000 clones; around 87% of these occur just once. About 1.1% of the sample lies in the top ten.

CDR1 and CDR2, per the germline V gene, are WSHSY and SAAADI. The CDR3 runs 16 residues from the cysteine to the phenylalanine. Only the CDR3 DNA stays, 48 bases, in frame from base 1. The cohort consisted of 600 or so healthy bone marrow donors. Cohort members were all nominally healthy when sampled, although unrecorded immune exposures were likely present. The donor tested CMV seronegative and was one of the 352 seronegative cohort members. A peripheral blood sample was provided by each donor, and peripheral blood mononuclear cells were used for TCR beta sequencing. The Qiagen DNeasy Blood Extraction Kit was used to extract genomic DNA from the blood cell samples.

The TCR was taken from a boy between 2 and 15 years old in good health and CMV-seronegative. The specimen was PBMCs. This sequence uses TRBV10-2 and TRBJ2-5, and TRBD1 aligns with 12 junction nucleotides. The end of the DNA fits TRBJ2-7 better, so the J call may be wrong. This receptor has the CDR3 CASTKGQGANPSEQYF. The DNA sequence reads TGCGCCAGCACCAAGGGACAGGGGGCGAATCCCAGCGAGCAGTACTTC.